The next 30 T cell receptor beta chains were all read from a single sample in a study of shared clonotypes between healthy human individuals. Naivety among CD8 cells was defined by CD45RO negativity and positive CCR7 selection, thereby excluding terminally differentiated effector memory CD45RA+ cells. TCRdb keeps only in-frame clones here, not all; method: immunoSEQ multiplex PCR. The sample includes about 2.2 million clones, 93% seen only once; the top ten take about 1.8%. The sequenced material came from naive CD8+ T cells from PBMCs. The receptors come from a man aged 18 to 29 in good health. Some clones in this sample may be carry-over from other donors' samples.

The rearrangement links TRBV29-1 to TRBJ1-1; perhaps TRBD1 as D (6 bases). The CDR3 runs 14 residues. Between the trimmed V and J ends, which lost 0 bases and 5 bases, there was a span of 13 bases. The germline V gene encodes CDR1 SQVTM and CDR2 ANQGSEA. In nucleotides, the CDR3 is TGCAGCGTTGAAGACCCCGGGCAGGGGACTGAAGCTTTCTTT. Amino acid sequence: CSVEDPGQGTEAFF.

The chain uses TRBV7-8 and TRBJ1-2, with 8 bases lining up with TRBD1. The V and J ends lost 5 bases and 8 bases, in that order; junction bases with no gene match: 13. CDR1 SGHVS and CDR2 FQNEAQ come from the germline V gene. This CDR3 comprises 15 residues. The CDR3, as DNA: TGTGCCAGCAGCCCAAGGACAGGGCTCAGGCGGGGCTACACCTTC. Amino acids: CASSPRTGLRRGYTF.

The CDR3 loop reads CAISDTSGTPKNIQYF. CDR3 in DNA: TGTGCCATCAGCGATACTAGCGGGACTCCCAAAAACATTCAGTACTTC. The rearrangement joins TRBV10-3 to TRBJ2-4, with 10 bases aligning to TRBD2. Trimming at V came to 6 bases and at J to 2 bases, leaving 7 bases not matched to a gene. Germline loops: CDR1 ENHRY, CDR2 SYGVKD. The CDR3 length is 16 residues.

As DNA, the CDR3 is TGTGCCAGTAGTATCTGGGCAGTAACTTCTCGGACCGGGGAGCTGTTTTTT. Residues: CASSIWAVTSRTGELFF. The V gene is TRBV19, the J gene TRBJ2-2; D ambiguous. This CDR3 contains 17 residues. The V gene lost 3 bases and the J gene lost 5 bases, with 19 bases spanning the gap. CDR1 is LNHDA, CDR2 SQIVND, per germline (reference sequence).

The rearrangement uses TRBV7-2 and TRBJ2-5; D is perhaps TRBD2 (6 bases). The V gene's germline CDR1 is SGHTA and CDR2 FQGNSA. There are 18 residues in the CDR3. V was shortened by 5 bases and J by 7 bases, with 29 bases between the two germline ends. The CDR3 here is CASSHDGDLGRGRWTQYF. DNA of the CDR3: TGTGCCAGCAGCCACGACGGCGATCTAGGACGGGGGAGATGGACCCAGTACTTC.

This CDR3 reads CASTPTGNTYNEQFF. CDR3 DNA sequence: TGTGCCTCCACCCCCACAGGGAACACCTACAATGAGCAGTTCTTC. The chain combines TRBV19 with TRBJ2-1, with TRBD1 as a possible D gene (6 bases). V was pared by 11 bases and J by 2 bases, with 19 bases between. CDR3 length: 15 residues. The germline gives CDR1 LNHDA, CDR2 SQIVND (reference sequence).

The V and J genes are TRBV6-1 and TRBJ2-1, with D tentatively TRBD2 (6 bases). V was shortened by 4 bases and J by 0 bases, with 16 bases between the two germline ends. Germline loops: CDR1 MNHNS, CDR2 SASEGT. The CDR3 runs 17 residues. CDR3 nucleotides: TGTGCCAGCAGTGCAAGAGGCCCGGGAGCCTCCTACAATGAGCAGTTCTTC. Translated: CASSARGPGASYNEQFF.

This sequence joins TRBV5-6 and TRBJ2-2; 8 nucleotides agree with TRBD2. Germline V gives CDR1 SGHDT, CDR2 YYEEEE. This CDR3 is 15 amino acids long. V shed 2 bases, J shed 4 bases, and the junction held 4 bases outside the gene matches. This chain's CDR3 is CASSFGTSVTGELFF. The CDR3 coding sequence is TGTGCCAGCAGCTTCGGGACTAGTGTCACCGGGGAGCTGTTTTTT.

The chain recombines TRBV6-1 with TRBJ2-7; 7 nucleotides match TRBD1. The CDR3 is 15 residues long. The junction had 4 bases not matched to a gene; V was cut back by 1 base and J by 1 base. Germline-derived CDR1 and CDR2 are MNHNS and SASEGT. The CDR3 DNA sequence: TGTGCCAGCAGTGAAGGGACAGGTTTTTCCTACGAGCAGTACTTC. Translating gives CASSEGTGFSYEQYF.

CDR3 in DNA: TGCGCCAGCAGCGCCGGCCTACCGATCACCGGGGAGCTGTTTTTT. It specifies CASSAGLPITGELFF. V usage is TRBV5-1 and J usage is TRBJ2-2, with D hard to call. Germline-derived CDR1 and CDR2 are SGHRS and YFSETQ. V was cut by 4 bases and J by 4 bases, with 14 bases left in between. The length of the CDR3 is 15 residues. The full variable domain, its missing parts supplied by reference TRBV5-1 and TRBJ2-2, is KAGVTQTPRYLIKTRGQQVTLSCSPISGHRSVSWYQQTPGQGLQFLFEYFSETQRNKGNFPGRFSGRQFSNSRSEMNVSTLELGDSALYLCASSAGLPITGELFFGEGSRLTVL.

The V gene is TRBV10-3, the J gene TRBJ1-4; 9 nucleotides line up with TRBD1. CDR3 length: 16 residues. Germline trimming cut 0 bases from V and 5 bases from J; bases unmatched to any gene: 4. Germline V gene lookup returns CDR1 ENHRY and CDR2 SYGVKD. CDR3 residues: CAISESPGTGNEKLFF. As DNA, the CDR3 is TGTGCCATCAGTGAGTCGCCCGGGACAGGGAATGAAAAACTGTTTTTT.

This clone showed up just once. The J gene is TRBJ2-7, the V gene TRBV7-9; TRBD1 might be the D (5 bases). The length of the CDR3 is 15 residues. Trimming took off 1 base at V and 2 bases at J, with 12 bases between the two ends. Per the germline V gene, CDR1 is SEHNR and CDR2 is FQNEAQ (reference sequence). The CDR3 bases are TGTGCCAGCAGCTTAGTATCCAGGGCCACCTACGAGCAGTACTTC. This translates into CASSLVSRATYEQYF.

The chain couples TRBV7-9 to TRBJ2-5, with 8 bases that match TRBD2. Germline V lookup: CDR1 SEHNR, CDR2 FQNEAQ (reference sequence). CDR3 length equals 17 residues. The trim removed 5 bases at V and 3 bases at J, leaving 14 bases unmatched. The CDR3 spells CASSPGGASGNKETQYF. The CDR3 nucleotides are TGTGCCAGCAGCCCGGGGGGGGCTAGCGGAAACAAAGAGACCCAGTACTTC.

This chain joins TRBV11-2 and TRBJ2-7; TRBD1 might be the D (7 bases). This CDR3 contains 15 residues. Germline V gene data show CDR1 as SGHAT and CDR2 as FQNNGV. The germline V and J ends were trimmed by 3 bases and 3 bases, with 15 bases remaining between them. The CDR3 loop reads CASSFAPGGLYEQYF. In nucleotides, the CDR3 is TGTGCCAGCAGCTTCGCACCAGGGGGACTCTACGAGCAGTACTTC.

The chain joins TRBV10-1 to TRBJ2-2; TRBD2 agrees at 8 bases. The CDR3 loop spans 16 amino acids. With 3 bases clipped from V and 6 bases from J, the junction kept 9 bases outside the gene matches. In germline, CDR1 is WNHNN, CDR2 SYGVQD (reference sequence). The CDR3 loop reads CASSDGTAGEPGELFF. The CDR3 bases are TGCGCCAGCAGTGATGGCACAGCGGGAGAACCCGGGGAGCTGTTTTTT.

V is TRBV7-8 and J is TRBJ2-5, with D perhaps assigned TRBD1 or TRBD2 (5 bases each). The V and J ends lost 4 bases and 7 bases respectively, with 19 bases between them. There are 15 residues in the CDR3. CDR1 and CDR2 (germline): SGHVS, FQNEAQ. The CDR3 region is CASSYGAGRLGTQYF. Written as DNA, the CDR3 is TGTGCCAGCAGCTATGGGGCAGGGAGATTGGGGACCCAGTACTTC.

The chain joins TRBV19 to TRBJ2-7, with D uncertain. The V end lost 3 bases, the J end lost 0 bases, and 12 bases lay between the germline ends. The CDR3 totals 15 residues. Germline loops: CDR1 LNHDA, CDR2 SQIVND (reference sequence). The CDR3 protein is CASSIEFLSSYEQYF. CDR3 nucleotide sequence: TGTGCCAGTAGTATCGAGTTTCTGAGCTCCTACGAGCAGTACTTC.

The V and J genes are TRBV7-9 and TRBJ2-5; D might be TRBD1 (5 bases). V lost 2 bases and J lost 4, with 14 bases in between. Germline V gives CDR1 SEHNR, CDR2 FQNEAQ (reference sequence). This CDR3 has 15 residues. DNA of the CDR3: TGTGCCAGCAGCTTACCTCGCGGAAGGGGAGAGACCCAGTACTTC. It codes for CASSLPRGRGETQYF.

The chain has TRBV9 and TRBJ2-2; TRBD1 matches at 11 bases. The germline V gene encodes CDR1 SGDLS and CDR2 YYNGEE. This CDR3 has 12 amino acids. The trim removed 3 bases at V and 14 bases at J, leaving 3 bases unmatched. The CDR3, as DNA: TGTGCCAGCAGCGCCGGGACAGGGGGTCTGTTTTTT. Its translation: CASSAGTGGLFF.

The CDR3 spells CASSLGLAGRAKNIQYF. The CDR3 DNA is TGTGCCAGCAGTTTAGGACTAGCGGGAAGAGCCAAAAACATTCAGTACTTC. The chain is built from TRBV28 and TRBJ2-4; 12 nucleotides agree with TRBD2. The J segment lost 0 bases and the V segment lost 2 bases, leaving 2 bases of the junction unmatched. CDR1 and CDR2 from the germline V gene are MDHEN and SYDVKM. The CDR3 sequence is 17 residues long.

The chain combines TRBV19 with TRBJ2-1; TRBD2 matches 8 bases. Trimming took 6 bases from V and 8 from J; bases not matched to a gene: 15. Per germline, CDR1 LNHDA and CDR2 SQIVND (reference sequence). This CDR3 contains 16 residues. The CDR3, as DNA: TGTGCCAGTAGCATCACGCGAGCGGGAGTTTTCGATGAGCAGTTCTTC. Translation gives CASSITRAGVFDEQFF.

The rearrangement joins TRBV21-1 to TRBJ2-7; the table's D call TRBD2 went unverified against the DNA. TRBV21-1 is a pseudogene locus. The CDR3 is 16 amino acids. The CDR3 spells CASSRTIRDYAYEQYF. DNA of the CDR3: TGTGCCAGCAGCAGAACAATCCGGGACTACGCCTACGAGCAGTACTTC.

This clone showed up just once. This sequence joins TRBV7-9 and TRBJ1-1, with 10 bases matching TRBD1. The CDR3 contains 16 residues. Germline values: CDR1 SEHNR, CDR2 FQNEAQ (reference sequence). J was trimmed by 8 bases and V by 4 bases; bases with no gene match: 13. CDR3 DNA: TGTGCCAGCAGCTCCACACGGACAGGGGGGACCCCCGAAGCTTTCTTT. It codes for CASSSTRTGGTPEAFF.

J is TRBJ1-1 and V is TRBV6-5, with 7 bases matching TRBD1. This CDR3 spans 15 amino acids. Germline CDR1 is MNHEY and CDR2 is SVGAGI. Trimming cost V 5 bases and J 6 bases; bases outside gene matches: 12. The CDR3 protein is CASSLTGSHNSEAFF. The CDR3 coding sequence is TGTGCCAGCAGTCTGACAGGGTCCCACAATTCTGAAGCTTTCTTT.

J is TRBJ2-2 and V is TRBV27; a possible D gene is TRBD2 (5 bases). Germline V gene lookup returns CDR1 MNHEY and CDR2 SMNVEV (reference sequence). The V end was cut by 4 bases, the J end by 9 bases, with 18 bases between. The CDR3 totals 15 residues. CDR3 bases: TGTGCCAGCAGTTCCCCGGGATCGCCAGGCTGGGAGCTGTTTTTT. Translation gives CASSSPGSPGWELFF.

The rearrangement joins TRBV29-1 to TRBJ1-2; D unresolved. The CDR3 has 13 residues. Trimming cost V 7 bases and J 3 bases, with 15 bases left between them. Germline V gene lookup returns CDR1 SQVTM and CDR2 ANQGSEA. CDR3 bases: TGCAGCGCCCTTAACATTGGGGACTATGGCTACACCTTC. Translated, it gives CSALNIGDYGYTF.

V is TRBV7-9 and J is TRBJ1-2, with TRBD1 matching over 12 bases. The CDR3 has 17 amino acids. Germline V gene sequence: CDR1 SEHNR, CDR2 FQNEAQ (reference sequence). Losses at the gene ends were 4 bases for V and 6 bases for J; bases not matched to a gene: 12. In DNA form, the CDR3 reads TGTGCCAGCAGCTCGCCCGGGACAGGGGGCAAGGGGCATGGCTACACCTTC. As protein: CASSSPGTGGKGHGYTF.

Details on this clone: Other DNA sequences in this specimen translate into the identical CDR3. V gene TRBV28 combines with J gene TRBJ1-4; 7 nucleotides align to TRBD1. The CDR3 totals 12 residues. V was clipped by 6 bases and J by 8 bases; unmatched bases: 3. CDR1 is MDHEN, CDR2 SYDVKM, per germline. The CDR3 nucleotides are TGTGCCAGCAGCTTCAGGGGGGAAAAACTGTTTTTT. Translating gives CASSFRGEKLFF.

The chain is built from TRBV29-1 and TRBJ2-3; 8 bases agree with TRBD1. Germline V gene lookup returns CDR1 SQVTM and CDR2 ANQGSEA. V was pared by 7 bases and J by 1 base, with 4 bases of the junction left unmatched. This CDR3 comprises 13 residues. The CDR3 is CSAYRGGTDTQYF. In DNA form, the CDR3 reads TGCAGCGCATACAGGGGGGGCACAGATACGCAGTATTTT.

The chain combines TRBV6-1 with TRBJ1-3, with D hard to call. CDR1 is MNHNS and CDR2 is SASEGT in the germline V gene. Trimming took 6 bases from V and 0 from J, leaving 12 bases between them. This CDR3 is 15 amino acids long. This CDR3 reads CASSLDGSSGNTIYF. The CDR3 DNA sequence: TGTGCCAGCAGCCTCGACGGAAGCTCTGGAAACACCATATATTTT.